This T cell receptor beta chain stems from a study of blood T cell repertoires in COVID-19. The overall study: There were acute and convalescent COVID-19 samples, and they came from the United States, Italy and Spain. Nucleic acid was either cDNA or gDNA, and it came from T cells, B-cell-depleted T cells, or PBMCs.

Sequencing used immunoSEQ multiplex PCR; TCRdb keeps in-frame clones, though not all of them. The sample holds 400,000 to 450,000 clones, 80% to 90% seen once. This clone occurred once. Other DNA sequences of this sample code for an identical CDR3. This CDR3 is built from 14 residues. V lost 2 bases, J lost 7 bases, and 6 bases stayed unmatched. Germline CDR1 reads SGHRS; CDR2 reads YFSETQ. The clonotype originates from a man in his late teens or twenties with COVID-19, enrolled during active disease. V usage is TRBV5-1 and J usage is TRBJ2-1; 7 bases fit TRBD2. The specimen sequenced was peripheral blood. The CDR3 is CASSLSGARNEQFF. The CDR3 DNA reads as TGCGCCAGCAGCTTAAGCGGGGCAAGGAATGAGCAGTTCTTC.